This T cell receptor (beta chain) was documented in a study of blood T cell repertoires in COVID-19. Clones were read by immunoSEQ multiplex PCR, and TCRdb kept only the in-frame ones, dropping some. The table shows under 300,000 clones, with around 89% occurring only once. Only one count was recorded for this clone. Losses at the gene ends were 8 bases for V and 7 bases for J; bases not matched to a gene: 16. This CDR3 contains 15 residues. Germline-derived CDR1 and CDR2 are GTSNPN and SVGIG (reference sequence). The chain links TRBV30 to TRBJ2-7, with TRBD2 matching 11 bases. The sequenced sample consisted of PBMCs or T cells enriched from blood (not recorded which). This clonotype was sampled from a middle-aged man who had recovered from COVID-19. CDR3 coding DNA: TGTGCCCGAACTGATGGTAGCGGGGGGGCTTGGGAGCAGTACTTC. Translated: CARTDGSGGAWEQYF.